A selection of T cell receptor beta chains follows, all from one sample in a study of T-cell memory formation after mild COVID-19. From the 5' RACE reads, TCRdb called clonotypes with MiXCR, one entry per CDR3 protein. This sample has about 290,000 distinct CDR3 sequences, with 15% found just once. Specimen: PBMCs or a T cell subset sorted from them (not recorded which). The receptors originated from a man aged 18 to 29 who had mild COVID-19 (a few samples of this study predate the infection). Cell type and time point are not known. Each CDR3 is given with its conserved first and last residue. The order of the fields is J gene, clone size, CDR3 length, V gene, D gene, CDR3 DNA, CDR3 protein. D genes are given only for firm matches. The size field is filled for only some rows; it gives once, few, many or a size class.

>TRBJ2-5|few|16|TRBV5-5|TRBD2
TGTGCCAGCAGCTATCCGGGACTAGCGGGACAAGAGACCCAGTACTTC
CASSYPGLAGQETQYF
>TRBJ2-3|few|16|TRBV10-3|-
TGTGCCATCAGTGGGACTCGCGTGGGGGCCGGAGATACGCAGTATTTT
CAISGTRVGAGDTQYF
>TRBJ2-5|few|15|TRBV6-5|-
TGTGCCAGCAGTCGAACCGCGCTCAAGGGAGAGACCCAGTACTTC
CASSRTALKGETQYF
>TRBJ1-4|few|14|TRBV7-2|TRBD1
TGTGCCAGCAGCGCGACAGGGGTTAGGGAAAAACTGTTTTTT
CASSATGVREKLFF
>TRBJ2-7|many|13|TRBV27|-
TGTGCCAGCAGGTCGACAGGTTCCTACGAGCAGTACTTC
CASRSTGSYEQYF
>TRBJ1-5|-|14|TRBV2|-
TGTGCCAGCAGTGAACAGGGCCCCGATCAGCCCCAGCATTTT
CASSEQGPDQPQHF
>TRBJ2-7|-|15|TRBV10-3|-
TGTGCCATCAGTGACCCGGGGGACGGGACCTACGAGCAGTACTTC
CAISDPGDGTYEQYF
>TRBJ1-6|few|13|TRBV7-2|-
TGTGCCAGCAGCTTAGATTCCTATTCACCCCTCCACTTT
CASSLDSYSPLHF
>TRBJ2-1|many|15|TRBV2|-
TGTGCCAGCAGTGACATAGCGGTCGAGTTGAATGAGCAGTTCTTC
CASSDIAVELNEQFF
>TRBJ2-1|few|13|TRBV7-9|-
TGTGCCAGCAGCTTAGAACAGCACAATGAGCAGTTCTTC
CASSLEQHNEQFF
>TRBJ1-2|few|10|TRBV20-1|-
TGCAGTGCTATGACAGCTGGCTACACCTTC
CSAMTAGYTF
>TRBJ2-3|few|14|TRBV9|-
TGTGCCAGCAGCGTAGGTGGGCGCACAGATACGCAGTATTTT
CASSVGGRTDTQYF
>TRBJ1-6|few|13|TRBV6-4|-
TGTGCCAGCAGTGACCAGATCGGTTCACCCCTCCACTTT
CASSDQIGSPLHF
>TRBJ1-5|-|14|TRBV6-2/TRBV6-3|-
TGTGCCAGCAGCCAGAGAGATAGCAATCAGCCCCAGCATTTT
CASSQRDSNQPQHF
>TRBJ2-7|few|14|TRBV4-2|-
TGTGCCAGCAGCCAAGACCGGACTTACTACGAGCAGTACTTC
CASSQDRTYYEQYF
>TRBJ2-1|-|14|TRBV7-9|TRBD2
TGTGCCAGCAGCTCTGAGACTAGCTGGCATGAGCAGTTCTTC
CASSSETSWHEQFF
>TRBJ2-1|-|12|TRBV28|-
TGTGCCAGCTCAGGACTGTACAATGAGCAGTTCTTC
CASSGLYNEQFF
>TRBJ2-1|many|14|TRBV7-3|TRBD2
TGTGCCAGCAGCTTAGCGGGGGGCGGCTATGAGCAGTTCTTC
CASSLAGGGYEQFF
>TRBJ2-1|-|20|TRBV7-2|-
TGTGCCAGCAGCTTAATCTTTAGTGGTCCGTCTACACACTCCTACAATGAGCAGTTCTTC
CASSLIFSGPSTHSYNEQFF
>TRBJ1-4|many|16|TRBV6-5|-
TGTGCCAGCAGTTACCAGGTCAGGACAGATCCTGAAAAACTGTTTTTT
CASSYQVRTDPEKLFF
>TRBJ1-3|-|14|TRBV12-3/TRBV12-4|-
TGTGCCAGCTGTCAGTCCTTCTCTGGAAACACCATATATTTT
CASCQSFSGNTIYF
>TRBJ1-5|few|13|TRBV6-5|-
TGTGCCAGCGGGGCTAGGAGCAATCAGCCCCAGCATTTT
CASGARSNQPQHF
>TRBJ2-7|-|15|TRBV7-3|TRBD2
TGTGCCAGCAGCTTAATGGCGGGGGACTCCTACGAGCAGTACTTC
CASSLMAGDSYEQYF
>TRBJ1-2|few|14|TRBV29-1|-
TGCAGCGTTGCGGTCCAGGGTGTCAACTATGGCTACACCTTC
CSVAVQGVNYGYTF
>TRBJ2-7|many|16|TRBV4-2|TRBD2
TGTGCCAGCAGCCAAATCACCGGGACTAGCGGCTACGAGCAGTACTTC
CASSQITGTSGYEQYF
>TRBJ2-6|-|15|TRBV7-2|-
TGTGCCAGCAGAGACATGCCCGCCGGGGCCAACGTCCTGACTTTC
CASRDMPAGANVLTF
>TRBJ2-3|-|15|TRBV7-9|TRBD1
TGTGCCAGCAGCTTAGGGACAGGGGCCATCGTCGAGCAGTATTTT
CASSLGTGAIVEQYF
>TRBJ2-5|-|15|TRBV7-9|-
TGTGCCAGCAGCTTAGAGACAGGACCCCAAGAGACCCAGTACTTC
CASSLETGPQETQYF
>TRBJ1-1|-|17|TRBV7-8|TRBD1
TGTGCCAGCAGCCCCCGTCCCGGGACAGGGACGAACACTGAAGCTTTCTTT
CASSPRPGTGTNTEAFF
>TRBJ2-1|few|16|TRBV4-3|TRBD2
TGCGCCAGCAGCCGGTCCGGGACTAGCGGTTACAATGAGCAGTTCTTC
CASSRSGTSGYNEQFF
>TRBJ1-5|-|15|TRBV4-2|TRBD1
TGTGCCAGCAGCCAAGGGGACAGGCTGAATCAGCCCCAGCATTTT
CASSQGDRLNQPQHF
>TRBJ2-1|few|12|TRBV20-1|TRBD1
TGCAGGACAGGGGTCCTGCGGAATGAGCAGTTCTTC
CRTGVLRNEQFF
>TRBJ1-6|-|13|TRBV30|-
TGTGCCTGGAGTGTACGGGAGGTTTCACCCCTCCACTTT
CAWSVREVSPLHF
>TRBJ2-1|-|15|TRBV5-1|TRBD1
TGCGCCAGCAGCTATGACAGGGAACTTTACAATGAGCAGTTCTTC
CASSYDRELYNEQFF
>TRBJ2-3|-|15|TRBV24-1|-
TGTGCCACCAGCCCTTCAGAGGCCTCGACAGATACGCAGTATTTT
CATSPSEASTDTQYF
>TRBJ2-5|few|11|TRBV6-2/TRBV6-3|-
TGTGCCCACGGGGCAACGGAGACCCAGTACTTC
CAHGATETQYF
>TRBJ1-1|many|14|TRBV19|TRBD1
TGTGCCAGCAGCTTGGGGACAGCGAACACTGAAGCTTTCTTT
CASSLGTANTEAFF
>TRBJ2-3|-|11|TRBV3-1|-
TGTGCCAGCAGACTCGCGGATACGCAGTATTTT
CASRLADTQYF
>TRBJ1-6|few|14|TRBV4-3|-
TGCGCCAGCAGCCAAGATATGCCTTATTCACCCCTCCACTTT
CASSQDMPYSPLHF
>TRBJ2-3|many|12|TRBV12-3/TRBV12-4|-
TGTGCCAGCAGTTTGCAGACAGATACGCAGTATTTT
CASSLQTDTQYF
>TRBJ2-2|-|14|TRBV10-3|TRBD1
TGTGCCATCAGCGTACAGGGGAGCACCGGGGAGCTGTTTTTT
CAISVQGSTGELFF
>TRBJ2-5|few|13|TRBV29-1|-
TGCAGCGTTGCCGAGGGATTCCAAGAGACCCAGTACTTC
CSVAEGFQETQYF
>TRBJ1-2|few|16|TRBV12-3/TRBV12-4|TRBD1
TGTGCCAGCAGTCCGACGCGACGACAGGGCCCCTATGGCTACACCTTC
CASSPTRRQGPYGYTF
>TRBJ2-1|-|13|TRBV7-2|TRBD2
TGTGCCAGCAGGTCTAGCGGGGGCAATGAGCAGTTCTTC
CASRSSGGNEQFF
>TRBJ2-5|-|11|TRBV14|-
TGTGCCAGCAGCCAAGGGAAGACCCAGTACTTC
CASSQGKTQYF
>TRBJ1-2|-|18|TRBV7-9|-
TGTGCCAGCAGTTCTACCACCATGGGGACGGACACACCCCTTGGCTACACCTTC
CASSSTTMGTDTPLGYTF
>TRBJ1-1|few|14|TRBV20-1|TRBD1
TGCAGTGCTAGAGAGACAGGGATCAACACTGAAGCTTTCTTT
CSARETGINTEAFF
>TRBJ1-2|-|16|TRBV6-1|-
TGTGCCAGCAGTCCACGACCCTCCCAGACTAACTATGGCTACACCTTC
CASSPRPSQTNYGYTF
>TRBJ2-7|many|15|TRBV7-6|TRBD1
TGTGCCAGCAGCCCCGTGACAGGGCGTACCTACGAGCAGTACTTC
CASSPVTGRTYEQYF
>TRBJ2-2|-|13|TRBV18|-
TGTGCCAGCTCACGGGAGAAGATCGGGGAGCTGTTTTTT
CASSREKIGELFF
>TRBJ1-2|many|15|TRBV5-1|TRBD1
TGCGCCAGCAGCTTATCGGAGACAGGGAACTATGGCTACACCTTC
CASSLSETGNYGYTF
>TRBJ1-2|many|14|TRBV2|-
TGTGCCAGCAGGGTGGGCAGGACCTCCTATGGCTACACCTTC
CASRVGRTSYGYTF
>TRBJ2-5|many|13|TRBV18|-
TGTGCCAGCTCACCCGGAGGGGCGGAGACCCAGTACTTC
CASSPGGAETQYF
>TRBJ1-1|-|22|TRBV7-3|TRBD1
TGTGCCAGCAGCTCTATAACTCCGGGACAGGGCTTATTTCGGAAAGAGAACACTGAAGCTTTCTTT
CASSSITPGQGLFRKENTEAFF
>TRBJ1-2|few|15|TRBV27|TRBD1
TGTGCCAGCAGTATACAGGGGGCCGGATTATTAGGCTACACCTTC
CASSIQGAGLLGYTF
>TRBJ2-5|few|17|TRBV2|-
TGTGCCAGCAGGGAGACCCTGACAGCCCGATACCAAGAGACCCAGTACTTC
CASRETLTARYQETQYF
>TRBJ1-1|-|17|TRBV27|-
TGTGCCAGCAGTTTAGTATTTGATTGGCAGGGCGGCACTGAAGCTTTCTTT
CASSLVFDWQGGTEAFF
>TRBJ1-2|few|16|TRBV11-1|-
TGTGCCAGCAGCCCCTTAATCCGGGGCACTAACTATGGCTACACCTTC
CASSPLIRGTNYGYTF
>TRBJ1-2|-|12|TRBV2|-
TGTGCCAGCAGTATTTATAACTATGGCTACACCTTC
CASSIYNYGYTF
>TRBJ2-5|-|14|TRBV20-1|-
TGCAGTGCTAGTGGAAGGGGGGCCGCGGAGACCCAGTACTTC
CSASGRGAAETQYF